The next 14 T cell receptor beta chains were all read from a single sample in a study of blood T cell repertoires in COVID-19. Clones were sequenced by immunoSEQ multiplex PCR, and TCRdb holds only the in-frame ones, with some missing. The table has about 88,000 clones, 90% to 95% seen once; the top ten hold 1.5% to 2%. Sequences were obtained from peripheral blood. The receptors originated from a man aged 55 to 69 with acute or convalescent COVID-19.

This sequence joins TRBV18 and TRBJ2-2, with D possibly matching TRBD1 (6 bases). The CDR3 totals 14 residues. Germline loops: CDR1 KGHSH, CDR2 LQKENI. V dropped 2 bases and J dropped 6 bases, with 10 bases sitting between them. CDR3 residues: CASSPLRGSGELFF. CDR3 DNA: TGTGCCAGCTCACCATTGAGGGGGTCCGGGGAGCTGTTTTTT. Complete variable domain (other parts from reference TRBV18 and TRBJ2-2): NAGVMQNPRHLVRRRGQEARLRCSPMKGHSHVYWYRQLPEEGLKFMVYLQKENIIDESGMPKERFSAEFPKEGPSILRIQQVVRGDSAAYFCASSPLRGSGELFFGEGSRLTVL.

CDR3 amino acids: CASSRQGTEAFF. The CDR3 DNA reads TGTGCCAGCAGTAGACAGGGCACTGAAGCTTTCTTT. The chain uses TRBV9 and TRBJ1-1; 7 bases agree with TRBD1. Germline loops: CDR1 SGDLS, CDR2 YYNGEE. The CDR3 is 12 amino acids. The J segment lost 4 bases and the V segment lost 5 bases, leaving 2 bases of the junction unmatched.

The chain carries TRBV29-1 and TRBJ2-5; a possible D gene is TRBD2 (5 bases). The germline V gene encodes CDR1 SQVTM and CDR2 ANQGSEA. The V and J ends lost 2 bases and 6 bases respectively, with 7 bases between them. This CDR3 contains 11 residues. CDR3 residues: CSVELAKTQYF. The CDR3 region has the DNA TGCAGCGTTGAACTAGCAAAGACCCAGTACTTC.

CDR3 DNA sequence: TGTGCCAGCAGCTGGACAGGGGTAGATACGCAGTATTTT. This gives the protein CASSWTGVDTQYF. This chain uses TRBV5-6 with TRBJ2-3, with 9 bases fitting TRBD1. CDR1 is SGHDT and CDR2 is YYEEEE in the germline V gene. The CDR3 has 13 amino acids. Unmatched junction bases numbered 1, after V lost 3 bases and J lost 5 bases.

This chain connects TRBV2 to TRBJ2-1; the match to TRBD2 covers 7 bases. With V trimmed by 6 bases and J by 0 bases, 5 bases remained unmatched. The CDR3 consists of 15 residues. Germline loops: CDR1 SNHLY, CDR2 FYNNEI. The chain's CDR3 is CASRAGLSSYNEQFF. The CDR3 DNA follows: TGTGCCAGCAGAGCGGGACTTAGCTCCTACAATGAGCAGTTCTTC.

This clone was observed a few times. This chain links TRBV28 with TRBJ2-2; tentative D call: TRBD2 (5 bases). V lost 6 bases and J 2 bases, leaving 13 bases between the germline ends. CDR3 length: 15 residues. Germline assignment: CDR1 MDHEN and CDR2 SYDVKM. The DNA for the CDR3 is TGTGCCAGCAGGCACCGGGGTTCCAACACCGGGGAGCTGTTTTTT. This encodes CASRHRGSNTGELFF.

The rearrangement links TRBV14 to TRBJ2-2, with D tentatively TRBD2 (6 bases). CDR3 length: 11 residues. CDR1 is SGHDN and CDR2 is FVKESK in the germline V gene. Between the trimmed V and J ends, which lost 10 bases and 3 bases, there was a span of 6 bases. The CDR3 DNA follows: TGTGCCACGGGGGACACCGGGGAGCTGTTTTTT. Translation gives CATGDTGELFF. Based on the CDR3 plus reference TRBV14 and TRBJ2-2, the full variable domain is EAGVTQFPSHSVIEKGQTVTLRCDPISGHDNLYWYRRVMGKEIKFLLHFVKESKQDESGMPNNRFLAERTGGTYSTLKVQPAELEDSGVYFCATGDTGELFFGEGSRLTVL.

This chain connects TRBV11-3 to TRBJ2-7; tentatively, D is TRBD2 (6 bases). Trimming took off 4 bases at V and 4 bases at J, with 17 bases between the two ends. The CDR3 is 15 amino acids. In germline, CDR1 is SGHNT, CDR2 YENEEA. The CDR3 DNA reads TGTGCCAGCAGCTCTCCCGCTAGCGTGGGTTACGAGCAGTACTTC. It codes for CASSSPASVGYEQYF. The variable domain in full, completed from reference TRBV11-3 and TRBJ2-7, reads EAGVVQSPRYKIIEKKQPVAFWCNPISGHNTLYWYLQNLGQGPELLIRYENEEAVDDSQLPKDRFSAERLKGVDSTLKIQPAELGDSAVYLCASSSPASVGYEQYFGPGTRLTVT.

This clone was picked up one time. An end of the junction differs from the germline gene, which may be a read error. V gene TRBV28 combines with J gene TRBJ2-6; a weak D match, TRBD1 (5 bases). In germline, CDR1 is MDHEN, CDR2 SYDVKM. This CDR3 is built from 12 residues. The CDR3 region is CASSTGPKVLTF. The DNA for the CDR3 is TGTGCCAGCAGTACAGGTCCCAAGGTCCTGACTTTC.

This rearrangement joins TRBV19 to TRBJ2-7, with D unresolved. Germline CDR1 and CDR2: LNHDA and SQIVND (reference sequence). This CDR3 comprises 13 residues. Trimming left V 0 bases short and J 1 base short, with 4 bases between. The chain's CDR3 is CASSIDESYEQYF. The DNA of the CDR3 is TGTGCCAGTAGTATAGACGAGTCCTACGAGCAGTACTTC.

The chain combines TRBV10-3 with TRBJ2-1; 7 bases fit TRBD2. Trimming took 6 bases from V and 9 from J; bases not matched to a gene: 14. CDR1 ENHRY and CDR2 SYGVKD come from the germline V gene. The CDR3 runs 15 residues. CDR3 loop: CAIRAAERDSSEQFF. The CDR3 coding sequence is TGTGCCATCAGAGCCGCCGAGCGGGACTCTAGTGAGCAGTTCTTC.

This clone is a singleton in its sample. This chain connects TRBV4-2 to TRBJ2-6, with 10 bases that match TRBD1. In germline, CDR1 is LGHNA, CDR2 YNFKEQ. Trimming took 2 bases from V and 4 from J; bases not matched to a gene: 14. The CDR3 is 20 amino acids. In DNA form, the CDR3 reads TGTGCCAGCAGCCAATCCGGGACAGGGGCCCTCCGGGGAGGGGCCAACGTCCTGACTTTC. Translating gives CASSQSGTGALRGGANVLTF.

The J gene is TRBJ2-7, the V gene TRBV7-2; weak D call: TRBD1 (5 bases). Trimming shortened V by 2 bases and J by 4 bases, and 9 bases separated the two germline ends. Germline V lookup: CDR1 SGHTA, CDR2 FQGNSA. The CDR3 spans 13 residues. The CDR3 loop is CASSLNRPYEQYF. CDR3 DNA sequence: TGTGCCAGCAGCTTAAACAGGCCGTACGAGCAGTACTTC. The complete variable domain, with remaining parts taken from reference TRBV7-2 and TRBJ2-7, reads GAGVSQSPSNKVTEKGKDVELRCDPISGHTALYWYRQSLGQGLEFLIYFQGNSAPDKSGLPSDRFSAERTGGSVSTLTIQRTQQEDSAVYLCASSLNRPYEQYFGPGTRLTVT.

This chain joins TRBV15 and TRBJ1-4; D perhaps matches TRBD1 (6 bases). The ends were cut back, 0 bases at V and 9 bases at J, with 17 bases in the middle. CDR3 length equals 16 residues. CDR1 LNHNV and CDR2 YYDKDF come from the germline V gene (reference sequence). The CDR3 sequence is CATSRDVGGADKKLFF. The CDR3, as DNA: TGTGCCACCAGCAGAGATGTGGGGGGGGCCGATAAAAAACTGTTTTTT.